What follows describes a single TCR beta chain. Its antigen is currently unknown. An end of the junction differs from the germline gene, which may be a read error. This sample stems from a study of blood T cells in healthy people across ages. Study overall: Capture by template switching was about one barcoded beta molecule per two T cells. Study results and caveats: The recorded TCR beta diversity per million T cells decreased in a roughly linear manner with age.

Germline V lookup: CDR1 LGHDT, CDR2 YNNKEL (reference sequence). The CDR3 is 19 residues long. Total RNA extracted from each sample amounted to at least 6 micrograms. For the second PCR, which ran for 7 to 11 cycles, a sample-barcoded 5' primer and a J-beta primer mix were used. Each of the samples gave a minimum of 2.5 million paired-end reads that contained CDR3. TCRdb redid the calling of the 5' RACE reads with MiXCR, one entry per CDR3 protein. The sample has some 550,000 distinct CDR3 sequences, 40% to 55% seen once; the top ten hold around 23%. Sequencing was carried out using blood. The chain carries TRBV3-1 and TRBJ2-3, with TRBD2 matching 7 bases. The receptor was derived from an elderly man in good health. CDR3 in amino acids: CASSPRVGGLQYYTDTQYF. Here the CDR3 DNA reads TGTGCCAGCAGCCCCAGGGTGGGGGGACTACAATACTACACAGATACCCAGTATTTT.